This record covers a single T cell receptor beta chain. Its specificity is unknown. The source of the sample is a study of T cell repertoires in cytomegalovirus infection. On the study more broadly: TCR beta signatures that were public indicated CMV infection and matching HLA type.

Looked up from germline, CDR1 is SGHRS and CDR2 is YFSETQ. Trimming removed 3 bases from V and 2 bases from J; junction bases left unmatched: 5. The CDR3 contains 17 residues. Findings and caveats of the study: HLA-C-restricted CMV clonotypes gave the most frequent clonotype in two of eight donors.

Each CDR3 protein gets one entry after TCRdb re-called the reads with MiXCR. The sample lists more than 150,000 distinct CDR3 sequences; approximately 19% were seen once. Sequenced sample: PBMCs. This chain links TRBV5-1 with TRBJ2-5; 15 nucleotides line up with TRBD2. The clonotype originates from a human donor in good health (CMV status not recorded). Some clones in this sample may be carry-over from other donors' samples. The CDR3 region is CASSSGLAGGQQETQYF. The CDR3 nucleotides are TGCGCCAGCAGCTCAGGACTAGCGGGGGGGCAACAAGAGACCCAGTACTTC.